This T cell receptor beta chain appears in the sequencing data of a study of blood T cell repertoires in COVID-19. The CDR3 is 12 amino acids. Trimming left V 4 bases short and J 6 bases short, with 9 bases between. Germline CDR1 reads MNHEY; CDR2 reads SVGAGI. Only in-frame clones appear in the TCRdb table, and some are missing; sequencing was by immunoSEQ multiplex PCR. The sample comprises about 190,000 clones, about 91% of which are singletons, and about 4.1% rests with the top ten. This chain uses TRBV6-5 with TRBJ1-2; D remains ambiguous. The receptor's source is a woman aged 30 to 39 with acute or convalescent COVID-19. Specimen: peripheral blood. The CDR3 DNA reads as TGTGCCAGCAGTTCTCAGGTTCATGGCTACACCTTC. This sequence encodes CASSSQVHGYTF.